A single sample gave rise to the 17 T cell receptor beta chains below, sequenced in a study of regulatory T cells in long-lasting Graves disease. Arm-PCR with iRepertoire HTBI primers amplified the CDR3 regions for these TCR beta libraries. Via MiXCR, TCRdb re-called the multiplex PCR reads, giving one row per CDR3 protein. The sample has 300,000 to 450,000 distinct CDR3 sequences; roughly a sixth are singletons. The time point: newly diagnosed GD, antithyroid drugs for less than 3 months. Generation of the TCR library employed RNA extracted from PBMCs. The sequences come from peripheral blood mononuclear cells (PBMCs), collected at new diagnosis, from a patient treated with antithyroid drugs. The receptors originated from a female donor with Graves disease.

This clonotype was seen repeatedly, ten times or more. V and J are TRBV28 and TRBJ2-3, with a weak D call TRBD2 (6 bases). The length of the CDR3 is 20 residues. CDR1 and CDR2 from the germline V gene are MDHEN and SYDVKM. V was trimmed by 4 bases and J by 1 base, leaving 27 bases between them. CDR3 protein: CASSSPDAAGLAWGTDTQYF. The CDR3 DNA follows: TGTGCCAGCAGTTCCCCCGATGCAGCGGGCCTCGCCTGGGGCACAGATACGCAGTATTTT.

This clonotype was recorded many times. This chain uses TRBV12-3 or TRBV12-4 with TRBJ2-7; 7 bases agree with TRBD1. CDR3 size: 15 residues. V shed 4 bases, J shed 0 bases, and the junction held 6 bases outside the gene matches. The CDR3 DNA sequence: TGTGCCAGCAGTTCCTGGGACAGTAGCTCCTACGAGCAGTACTTC. Protein sequence: CASSSWDSSSYEQYF.

This clonotype was recorded at least ten times. The CDR3: CASSLGRREGTGEQFF. The CDR3, as DNA: TGTGCCAGCAGTTTGGGTCGGCGGGAGGGGACCGGTGAGCAGTTCTTC. The chain is built from TRBV12-3 or TRBV12-4 and TRBJ2-1; TRBD2 agrees at 9 bases. This CDR3 is 16 amino acids long. The junction had 12 bases not matched to a gene; V was cut back by 3 bases and J by 9 bases.

This clonotype was seen repeatedly, ten times or more. Here the CDR3 reads CAWSKLTGELFF. In DNA, the CDR3 is TGTGCCTGGAGTAAATTAACCGGGGAGCTGTTTTTT. The V gene is TRBV30, the J gene TRBJ2-2; D is uncertain. V gave up 2 bases and J gave up 5 bases, with 6 bases separating them. This CDR3 has 12 residues. Germline CDR1 is GTSNPN and CDR2 is SVGIG (reference sequence). Full variable domain (remainder filled in from reference TRBV30 and TRBJ2-2): SQTIHQWPATLVQPVGSPLSLECTVEGTSNPNLYWYRQAAGRGLQLLFYSVGIGQISSEVPQNLSASRPQDRQFILSSKKLLLSDSGFYLCAWSKLTGELFFGEGSRLTVL.

This clonotype was observed many times. The chain employs TRBV6-2 or TRBV6-3 and TRBJ2-7; perhaps TRBD2 as D (6 bases). This CDR3 contains 14 residues. CDR1 and CDR2 (germline): MNHEY, SVGEGT. V was pared by 8 bases and J by 6 bases, with 20 bases between. CDR3 residues: CASSDGGASVEQYF. The CDR3 DNA is TGTGCCAGCTCGGACGGAGGGGCGTCGGTCGAGCAGTACTTC.

This clonotype was picked up many times. The chain combines TRBV2 with TRBJ1-4; unclear D gene. Trimming removed 8 bases from V and 8 bases from J, with 12 bases in between. Germline assignment: CDR1 SNHLY and CDR2 FYNNEI. The CDR3 extends over 12 amino acids. Here the CDR3 reads CASGSLREKLFF. The CDR3, as DNA: TGTGCCAGCGGGAGTCTCCGGGAAAAACTGTTTTTT. The whole variable domain, filled in from reference TRBV2 and TRBJ1-4, reads EPEVTQTPSHQVTQMGQEVILRCVPISNHLYFYWYRQILGQKVEFLVSFYNNEISEKSEIFDDQFSVERPDGSNFTLKIRSTKLEDSAMYFCASGSLREKLFFGSGTQLSVL.

DNA for the CDR3: TGTGCCAGCAGTGAACAGGGACTAGCGGCCTCCTACGAGCAGTACTTC. Translation: CASSEQGLAASYEQYF. The chain uses TRBV2 and TRBJ2-7, with 11 bases matching TRBD2. CDR1 and CDR2 (germline): SNHLY, FYNNEI. The CDR3 loop spans 16 amino acids. V shed 2 bases, J shed 0 bases, and the junction held 3 bases outside the gene matches.

This clonotype has at least ten counts. V gene TRBV25-1 combines with J gene TRBJ2-3; the match to TRBD2 covers 10 bases. CDR3 length: 16 residues. The germline V gene has CDR1 MGHDK and CDR2 SYGVNS. V was clipped by 3 bases and J by 2 bases; unmatched bases: 5. The CDR3 spells CASSETLAGVTDTQYF. The CDR3 bases are TGTGCCAGCAGTGAGACCCTAGCGGGAGTCACAGATACGCAGTATTTT.

This clonotype was seen only a few times. The chain links TRBV20-1 to TRBJ2-7; 9 bases agree with TRBD2. V gave up 5 bases and J gave up 2 bases; unmatched junction bases: 7. CDR1 and CDR2 from the germline V gene are DFQATT and SNEGSKA (reference sequence). CDR3 length equals 14 residues. For the CDR3, the DNA is TGCAGTGCTTTCCCTAGCGGGACTGCCTACGAGCAGTACTTC. The encoded protein is CSAFPSGTAYEQYF.

In its sample, this clonotype was seen many times. CDR3 in amino acids: CASHTGGGRADNEQFF. In DNA, the CDR3 is TGTGCCAGCCACACGGGAGGCGGGAGGGCCGACAATGAGCAGTTCTTC. The chain carries TRBV6-1 and TRBJ2-1; 9 positions match TRBD2. The germline gives CDR1 MNHNS, CDR2 SASEGT. This CDR3 has 16 residues. The V segment lost 8 bases and the J segment 5 bases; nucleotides outside the gene matches: 13.

This clonotype was seen repeatedly, ten times or more. The V gene is TRBV6-2 or TRBV6-3, the J gene TRBJ2-3, with TRBD2 identical over 13 bases. V lost 0 bases and J lost 4; bases outside the gene matches: 7. The germline CDR1 and CDR2 sequences are MNHEY and SVGEGT. This CDR3 has 18 residues. DNA of the CDR3: TGTGCCAGCAGTTACTCCAAGGGACTAGCGGGATCCGCAGATACGCAGTATTTT. Amino acids: CASSYSKGLAGSADTQYF.

Ten or more counts support this clonotype. The CDR3 loop reads CASTRAGGITDTQYF. The CDR3 bases are TGTGCCAGCACGCGAGCGGGAGGGATCACAGATACGCAGTATTTT. The rearrangement uses TRBV7-2 and TRBJ2-3, with TRBD2 matching 10 bases. Per germline, CDR1 SGHTA and CDR2 FQGNSA. V trimming: 7 bases; J trimming: 2 bases; junction bases outside the gene matches: 6. CDR3 size: 15 residues.

This clonotype occurred many times. The chain combines TRBV6-2 or TRBV6-3 with TRBJ2-1, with D unresolved. Germline lookup yields CDR1 MNHEY and CDR2 SVGEGT. The CDR3 sequence is 13 residues long. Trimming pared 2 bases from V and 7 bases from J, leaving 9 bases between. For the CDR3, the DNA is TGTGCCAGCAGTTACGACGGTCGGAATGAGCAGTTCTTC. It is translated as CASSYDGRNEQFF.

This clonotype was recorded at least ten times. The genes are TRBV28 and TRBJ2-3; the D gene is possibly TRBD2 (5 bases). Per the germline V gene, CDR1 is MDHEN and CDR2 is SYDVKM. CDR3 length equals 14 residues. V shed 5 bases and J shed 1 base, with 10 bases lying between them. Here the CDR3 DNA reads TGTGCCAGCAGTGGCCGGGAACGCACAGATACGCAGTATTTT. It specifies CASSGRERTDTQYF.

This clonotype was counted many times. The chain couples TRBV7-9 to TRBJ2-5; perhaps TRBD1 as D (6 bases). Trimming removed 5 bases from V and 9 bases from J, with 19 bases in between. This CDR3 contains 14 residues. The V gene's germline CDR1 is SEHNR and CDR2 FQNEAQ (reference sequence). The CDR3 DNA is TGTGCCAGCAGCCCACCGGGACAAACGGTGGCCCAGTACTTC. As protein: CASSPPGQTVAQYF.

This clonotype was detected ten times or more. The chain couples TRBV5-1 to TRBJ2-1; D ambiguous. CDR3 length: 14 residues. With 2 bases removed from V and 2 bases from J, the gap between germline ends came to 8 bases. The germline gives CDR1 SGHRS, CDR2 YFSETQ. In DNA form, the CDR3 reads TGCGCCAGCAGCTTAGGCAGAGCCTACAATGAGCAGTTCTTC. Translated: CASSLGRAYNEQFF.

This clonotype has ten or more counts. V gene TRBV6-2 or TRBV6-3 combines with J gene TRBJ2-5; TRBD2 matches at 15 bases. The trim removed 7 bases at V and 1 base at J, leaving 10 bases unmatched. CDR3 length: 18 residues. The germline V gene has CDR1 MNHEY and CDR2 SVGEGT. The CDR3 region is CASITRTSGRGIQETQYF. The CDR3, as DNA: TGTGCCAGCATTACCCGGACTAGCGGGAGGGGAATCCAAGAGACCCAGTACTTC.